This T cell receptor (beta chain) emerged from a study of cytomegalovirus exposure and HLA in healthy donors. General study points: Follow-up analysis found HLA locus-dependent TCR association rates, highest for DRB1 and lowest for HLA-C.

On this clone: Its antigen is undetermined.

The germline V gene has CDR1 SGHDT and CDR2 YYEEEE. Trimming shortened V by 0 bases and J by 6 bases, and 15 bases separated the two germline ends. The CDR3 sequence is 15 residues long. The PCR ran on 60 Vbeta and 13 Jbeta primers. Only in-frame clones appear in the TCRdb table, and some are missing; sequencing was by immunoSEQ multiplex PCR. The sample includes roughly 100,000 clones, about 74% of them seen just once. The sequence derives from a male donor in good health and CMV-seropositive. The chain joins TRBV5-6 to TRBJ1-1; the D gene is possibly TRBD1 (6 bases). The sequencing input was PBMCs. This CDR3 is CASSLATGYESEAFF. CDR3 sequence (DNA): TGTGCCAGCAGCTTGGCGACAGGTTATGAGTCTGAAGCTTTCTTT.